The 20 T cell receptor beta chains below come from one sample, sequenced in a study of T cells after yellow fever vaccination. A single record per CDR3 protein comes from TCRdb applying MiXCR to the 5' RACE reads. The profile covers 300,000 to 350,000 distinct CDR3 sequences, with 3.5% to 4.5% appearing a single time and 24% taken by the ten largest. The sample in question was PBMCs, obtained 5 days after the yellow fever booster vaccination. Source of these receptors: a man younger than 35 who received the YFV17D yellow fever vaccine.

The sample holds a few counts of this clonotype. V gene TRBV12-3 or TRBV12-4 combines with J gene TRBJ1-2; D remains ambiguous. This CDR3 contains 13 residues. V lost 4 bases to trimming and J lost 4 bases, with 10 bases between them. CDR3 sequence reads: CASSSSGTYGYTF. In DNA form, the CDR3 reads TGTGCCAGCAGTTCCTCAGGTACCTATGGCTACACCTTC.

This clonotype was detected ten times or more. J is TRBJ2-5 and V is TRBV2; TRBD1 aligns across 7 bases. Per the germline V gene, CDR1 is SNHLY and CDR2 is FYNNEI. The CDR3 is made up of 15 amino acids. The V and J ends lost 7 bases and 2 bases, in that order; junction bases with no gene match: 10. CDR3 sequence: CASTLTTGRQETQYF. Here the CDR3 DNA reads TGTGCCAGCACCTTGACGACAGGGCGGCAAGAGACCCAGTACTTC.

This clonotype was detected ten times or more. This chain's CDR3 is CASSVGTVYYEQYF. The DNA for the CDR3 is TGTGCCAGCAGCGTCGGGACAGTATACTACGAGCAGTACTTC. The chain is built from TRBV7-2 and TRBJ2-7; 7 positions agree with TRBD1. The CDR3 spans 14 residues. The V and J ends lost 5 bases and 3 bases, in that order; junction bases with no gene match: 7. CDR1 is SGHTA, CDR2 FQGNSA, per germline.

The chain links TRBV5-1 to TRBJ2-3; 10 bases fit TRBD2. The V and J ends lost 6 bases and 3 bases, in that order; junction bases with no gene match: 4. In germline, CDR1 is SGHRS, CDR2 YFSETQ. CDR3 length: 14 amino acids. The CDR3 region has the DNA TGCGCCAGCAAGCAGCGGGGGGGGACAGATACGCAGTATTTT. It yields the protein CASKQRGGTDTQYF.

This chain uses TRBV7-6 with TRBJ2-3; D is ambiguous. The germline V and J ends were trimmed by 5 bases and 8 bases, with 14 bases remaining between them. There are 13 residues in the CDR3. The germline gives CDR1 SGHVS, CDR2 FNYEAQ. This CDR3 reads CASSPRPLGTQYF. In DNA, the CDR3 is TGTGCCAGCAGCCCTAGACCTCTTGGTACGCAGTATTTT.

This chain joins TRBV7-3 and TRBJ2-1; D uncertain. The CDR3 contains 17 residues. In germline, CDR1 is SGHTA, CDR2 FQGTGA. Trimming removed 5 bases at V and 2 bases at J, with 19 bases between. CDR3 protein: CASSPSEGFGTYNEQFF. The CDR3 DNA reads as TGTGCCAGCAGCCCGTCTGAAGGGTTTGGGACCTACAATGAGCAGTTCTTC.

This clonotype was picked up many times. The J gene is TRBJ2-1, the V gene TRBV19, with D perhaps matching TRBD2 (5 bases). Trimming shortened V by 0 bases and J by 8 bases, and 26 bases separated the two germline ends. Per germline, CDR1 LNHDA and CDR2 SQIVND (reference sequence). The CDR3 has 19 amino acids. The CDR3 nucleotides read TGTGCCAGTAGTATAGATCAAATTCCGAAGGACTCGCGGAGAGATGAGCAGTTCTTC. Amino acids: CASSIDQIPKDSRRDEQFF.

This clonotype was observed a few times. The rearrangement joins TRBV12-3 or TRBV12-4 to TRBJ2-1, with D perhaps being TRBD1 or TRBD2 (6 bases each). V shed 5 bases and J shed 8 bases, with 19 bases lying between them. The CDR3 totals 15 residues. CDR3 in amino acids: CASSQGGFGVDEQFF. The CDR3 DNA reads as TGTGCCAGCAGTCAAGGGGGGTTCGGGGTCGATGAGCAGTTCTTC.

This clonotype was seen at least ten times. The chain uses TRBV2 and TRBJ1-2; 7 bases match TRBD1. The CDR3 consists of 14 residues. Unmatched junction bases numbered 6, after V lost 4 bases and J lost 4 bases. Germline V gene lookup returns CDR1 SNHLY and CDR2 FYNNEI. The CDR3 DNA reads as TGTGCCAGCAGTGGGGGAGGGACAGTCTATGGCTACACCTTC. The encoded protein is CASSGGGTVYGYTF.

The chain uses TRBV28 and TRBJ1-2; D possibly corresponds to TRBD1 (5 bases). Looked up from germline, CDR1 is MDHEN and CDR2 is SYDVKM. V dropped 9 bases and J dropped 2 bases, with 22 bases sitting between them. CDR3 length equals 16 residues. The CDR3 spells CARSGGIEGSNYGYTF. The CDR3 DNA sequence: TGTGCCAGAAGTGGGGGGATTGAGGGATCGAACTATGGCTACACCTTC.

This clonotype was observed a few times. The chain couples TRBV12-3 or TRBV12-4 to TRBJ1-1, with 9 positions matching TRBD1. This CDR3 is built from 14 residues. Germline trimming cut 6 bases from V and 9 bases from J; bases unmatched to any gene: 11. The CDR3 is CASSLQNRGPKAFF. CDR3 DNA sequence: TGTGCCAGCAGCTTACAGAACAGGGGGCCCAAAGCTTTCTTT.

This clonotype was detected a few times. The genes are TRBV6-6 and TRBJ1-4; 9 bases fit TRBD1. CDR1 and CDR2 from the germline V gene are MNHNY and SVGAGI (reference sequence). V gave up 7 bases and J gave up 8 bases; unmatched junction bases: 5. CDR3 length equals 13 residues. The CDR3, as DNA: TGTGCCAGCACGAACAGGGGGCAGGAAAAACTGTTTTTT. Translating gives CASTNRGQEKLFF.

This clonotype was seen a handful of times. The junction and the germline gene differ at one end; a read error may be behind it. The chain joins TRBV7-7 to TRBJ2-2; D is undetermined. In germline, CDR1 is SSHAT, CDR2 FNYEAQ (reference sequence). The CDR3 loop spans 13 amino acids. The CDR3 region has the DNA TGTGCTAGCAGCTTGGAAAGGAACGGGGAGCTGTTTTTT. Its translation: CASSLERNGELFF. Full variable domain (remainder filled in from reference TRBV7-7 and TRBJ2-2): GAGVSQSPRYKVTKRGQDVTLRCDPISSHATLYWYQQALGQGPEFLTYFNYEAQPDKSGLPSDRFSAERPEGSISTLTIQRTEQRDSAMYRCASSLERNGELFFGEGSRLTVL.

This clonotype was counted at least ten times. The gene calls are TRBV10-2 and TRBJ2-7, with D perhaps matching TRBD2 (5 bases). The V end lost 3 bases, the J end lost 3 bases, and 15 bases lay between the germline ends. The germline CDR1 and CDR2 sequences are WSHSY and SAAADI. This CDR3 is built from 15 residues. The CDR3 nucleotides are TGCGCCAGCAGTGACCCTAGTGGACTCTTCTACGAGCAGTACTTC. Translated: CASSDPSGLFYEQYF.

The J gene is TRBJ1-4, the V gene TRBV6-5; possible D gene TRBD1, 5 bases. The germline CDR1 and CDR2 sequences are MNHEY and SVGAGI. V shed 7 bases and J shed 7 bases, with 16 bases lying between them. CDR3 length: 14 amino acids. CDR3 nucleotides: TGTGCCAGCACCCAGAGGGGAATGGGTGAAAAACTGTTTTTT. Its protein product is CASTQRGMGEKLFF.

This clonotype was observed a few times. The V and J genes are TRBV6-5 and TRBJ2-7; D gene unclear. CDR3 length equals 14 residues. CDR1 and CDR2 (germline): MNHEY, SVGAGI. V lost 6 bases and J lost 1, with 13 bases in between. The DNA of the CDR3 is TGTGCCAGCAGGCCTACCGGGCATTCCTACGAGCAGTACTTC. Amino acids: CASRPTGHSYEQYF.

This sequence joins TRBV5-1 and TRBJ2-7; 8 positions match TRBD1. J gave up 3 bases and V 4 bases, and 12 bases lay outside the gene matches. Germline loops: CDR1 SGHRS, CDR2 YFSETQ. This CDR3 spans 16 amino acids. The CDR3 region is CASSPEGAGGFYEQYF. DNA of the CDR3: TGCGCCAGCAGCCCGGAAGGGGCAGGGGGCTTCTACGAGCAGTACTTC.

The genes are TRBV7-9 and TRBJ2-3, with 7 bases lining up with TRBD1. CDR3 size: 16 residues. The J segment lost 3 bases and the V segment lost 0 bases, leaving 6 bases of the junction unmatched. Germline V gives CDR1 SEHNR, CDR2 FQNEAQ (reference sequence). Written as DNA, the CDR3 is TGTGCCAGCAGCTTAGCAGCGACAGGGAAGACAGATACGCAGTATTTT. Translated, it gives CASSLAATGKTDTQYF.

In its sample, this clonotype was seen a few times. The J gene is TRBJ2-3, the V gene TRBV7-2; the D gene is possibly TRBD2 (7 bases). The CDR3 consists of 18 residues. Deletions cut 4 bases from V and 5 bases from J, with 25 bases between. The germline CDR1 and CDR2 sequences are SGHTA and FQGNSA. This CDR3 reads CASSSPPPGRGRGDTQYF. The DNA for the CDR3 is TGTGCCAGCAGCTCCCCACCCCCGGGGCGGGGGCGGGGAGATACGCAGTATTTT.

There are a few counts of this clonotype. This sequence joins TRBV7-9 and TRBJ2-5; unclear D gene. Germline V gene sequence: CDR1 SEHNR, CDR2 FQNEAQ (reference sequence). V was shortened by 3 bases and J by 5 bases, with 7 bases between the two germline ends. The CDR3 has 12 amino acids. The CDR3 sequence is CASSFVRETQYF. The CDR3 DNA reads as TGTGCCAGCAGCTTTGTACGGGAGACCCAGTACTTC.